This T cell receptor (beta chain) was captured in a study of prognosis after radiotherapy for stage I lung cancer. Overall study results and limits: Lower Shannon entropy values were found after stereotactic body radiation therapy in patients who developed distant metastases.

Note on this clonotype: Its antigen remains unidentified.

From genomic DNA, TCR beta CDR3 was amplified by two-round multiplex PCR. First-round PCR amplification was performed with primers specific to each TRBV and TRBJ gene. Each CDR3 protein gets one entry after TCRdb re-called the multiplex PCR reads with MiXCR. The sample records around 30,000 distinct CDR3 sequences, less than 35% being singletons. Germline V gene lookup returns CDR1 MNHEY and CDR2 SVGEGT. The CDR3 covers 15 residues. Losses at the gene ends were 5 bases for V and 2 bases for J; bases not matched to a gene: 3. The sequencing here drew on PBMCs, taken before or after stereotactic body radiation therapy (not recorded which). The chain links TRBV6-2 or TRBV6-3 to TRBJ2-7, with TRBD2 matching 13 bases. The receptor was derived from a donor aged 50 or older with non-small cell lung cancer. The CDR3 protein is CASSEGLAGPYEQYF. DNA of the CDR3: TGTGCCAGCAGTGAGGGACTAGCGGGACCCTACGAGCAGTACTTC.